This T cell receptor beta chain was recovered during a study of breast tumors, draining lymph nodes, adjacent tissues. V shed 5 bases, J shed 6 bases, and the junction held 10 bases outside the gene matches. This CDR3 region has 15 residues. The germline CDR1 and CDR2 sequences are MNHEY and SMNVEV (reference sequence). TCRdb re-derived calls from the multiplex PCR reads in MiXCR, one entry per CDR3 protein. The table includes some 25,000 distinct CDR3 sequences, less than 25% detected once. Source material: breast tumor tissue. This receptor was obtained from a female donor with breast cancer. Some clones in this sample may be carry-over from other donors' samples. The gene calls are TRBV27 and TRBJ1-2; 9 bases match TRBD1. The CDR3 protein is CASSTRTGAGNGYTF. The CDR3 coding sequence is TGTGCCAGCAGTACCCGGACAGGGGCCGGGAATGGCTACACCTTC.